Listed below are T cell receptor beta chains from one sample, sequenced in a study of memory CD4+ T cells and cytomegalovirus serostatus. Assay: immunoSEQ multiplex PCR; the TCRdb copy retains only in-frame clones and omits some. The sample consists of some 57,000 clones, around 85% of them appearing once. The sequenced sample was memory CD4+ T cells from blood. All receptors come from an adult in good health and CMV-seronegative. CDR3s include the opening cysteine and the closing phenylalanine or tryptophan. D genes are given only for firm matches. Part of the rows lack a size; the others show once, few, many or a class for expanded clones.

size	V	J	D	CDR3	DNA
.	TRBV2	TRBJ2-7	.	CASRDYLFTTGKNYEQYF	TGTGCCAGCAGGGATTACTTATTTACGACAGGAAAAAACTACGAGCAGTACTTC
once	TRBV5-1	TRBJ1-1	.	CASSDGYWVTEAFF	TGCGCCAGCAGCGATGGGTACTGGGTCACTGAAGCTTTCTTT
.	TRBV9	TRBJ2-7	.	CASSVESTGRGSHEQYF	TGTGCCAGCAGCGTAGAGTCGACAGGGCGCGGGAGTCACGAGCAGTACTTC
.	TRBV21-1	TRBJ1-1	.	CASSKVSPGQVKGNTEAFF	TGTGCCAGCAGCAAAGTTAGCCCGGGACAGGTAAAGGGGAACACTGAAGCTTTCTTT
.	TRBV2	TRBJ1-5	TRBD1	CASRQQGNQPQHF	TGTGCCAGCAGGCAACAGGGGAATCAGCCCCAGCATTTT
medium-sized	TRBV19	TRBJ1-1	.	CASSADRMYGTEAFF	TGTGCCAGTAGTGCAGATCGGATGTATGGCACTGAAGCTTTCTTT
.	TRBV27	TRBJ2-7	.	CAVIGTPPTYEQYF	TGTGCCGTGATCGGGACTCCCCCTACCTACGAGCAGTACTTC
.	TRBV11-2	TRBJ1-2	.	CASSPPLTGGYTF	TGTGCCAGCAGCCCACCCCTTACGGGTGGCTACACCTTC
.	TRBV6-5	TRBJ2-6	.	CASYPTSGANVLTF	TGTGCCAGTTACCCGACCTCTGGGGCCAACGTCCTGACTTTC
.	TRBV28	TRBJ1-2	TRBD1	CASSLRSGRDRTNYGYTF	TGTGCCAGCAGTTTAAGGTCTGGACGGGACAGGACCAACTATGGCTACACCTTC
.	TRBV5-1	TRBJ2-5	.	CASSPATTGETQYF	TGCGCCAGCAGCCCAGCGACAACAGGGGAGACCCAGTACTTC
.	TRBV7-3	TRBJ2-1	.	CASSFPDGPRPNEQFF	TGTGCCAGCAGCTTCCCCGACGGCCCCAGACCCAATGAGCAGTTCTTC
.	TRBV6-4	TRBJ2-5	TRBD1	CASAQGAQETQYF	TGTGCCAGCGCACAGGGGGCCCAAGAGACCCAGTACTTC
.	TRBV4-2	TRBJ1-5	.	CASSQLPGGDQPQHF	TGTGCCAGCAGCCAACTGCCCGGGGGGGACCAGCCCCAGCATTTT
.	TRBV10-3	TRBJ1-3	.	CAISEVSSGNTIYF	TGTGCCATCAGTGAGGTCAGCTCTGGAAACACCATATATTTT
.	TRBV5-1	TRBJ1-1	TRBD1	CASSPTGLDTEAFF	TGCGCCAGCAGCCCGACAGGGCTTGACACTGAAGCTTTCTTT
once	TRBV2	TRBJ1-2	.	CASSESSIYGYTF	TGTGCCAGCAGTGAAAGTAGCATCTATGGCTACACCTTC
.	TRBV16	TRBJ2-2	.	CASIPRGLSTGELFF	TGTGCCAGCATACCAAGGGGACTTAGCACCGGGGAGCTGTTTTTT
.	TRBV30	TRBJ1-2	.	CAWSRQVGGYTF	TGTGCCTGGAGCCGACAAGTCGGTGGCTACACCTTC
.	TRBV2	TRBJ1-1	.	CASSEVRIQAEAFF	TGTGCCAGCAGTGAAGTGAGGATTCAGGCTGAAGCTTTCTTT